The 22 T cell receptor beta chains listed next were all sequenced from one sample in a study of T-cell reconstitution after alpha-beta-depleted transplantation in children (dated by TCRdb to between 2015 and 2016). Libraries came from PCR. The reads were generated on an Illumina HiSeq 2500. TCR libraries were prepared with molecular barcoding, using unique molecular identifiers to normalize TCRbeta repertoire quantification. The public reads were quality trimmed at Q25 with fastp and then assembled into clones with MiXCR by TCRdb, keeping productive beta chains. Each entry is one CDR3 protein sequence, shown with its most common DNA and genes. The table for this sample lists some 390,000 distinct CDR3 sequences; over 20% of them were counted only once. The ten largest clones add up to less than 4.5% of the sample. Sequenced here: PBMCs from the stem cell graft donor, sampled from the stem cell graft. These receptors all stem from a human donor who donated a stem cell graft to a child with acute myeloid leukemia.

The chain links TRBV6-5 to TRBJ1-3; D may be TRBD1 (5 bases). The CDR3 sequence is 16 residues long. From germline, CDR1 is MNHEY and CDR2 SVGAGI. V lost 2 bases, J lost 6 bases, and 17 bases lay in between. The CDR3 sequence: CASSYQGPPGLNTIYF. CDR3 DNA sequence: TGTGCCAGCAGTTACCAAGGTCCCCCAGGGTTAAACACCATATATTTT.

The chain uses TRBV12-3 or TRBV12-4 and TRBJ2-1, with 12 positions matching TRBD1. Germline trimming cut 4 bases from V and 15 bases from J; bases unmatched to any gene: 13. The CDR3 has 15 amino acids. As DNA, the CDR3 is TGTGCCAGCAGTTCCGGGACAGGGGGCAGGACGGAACCGTTCTTC. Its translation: CASSSGTGGRTEPFF.

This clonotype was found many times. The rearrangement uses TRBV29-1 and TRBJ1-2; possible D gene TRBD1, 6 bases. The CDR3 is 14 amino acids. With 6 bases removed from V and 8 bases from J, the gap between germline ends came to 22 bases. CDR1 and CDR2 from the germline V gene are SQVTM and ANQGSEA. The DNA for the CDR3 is TGCAGCGTCGAACAGGGCAGGGTGACTGAAGGCTACACCTTC. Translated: CSVEQGRVTEGYTF.

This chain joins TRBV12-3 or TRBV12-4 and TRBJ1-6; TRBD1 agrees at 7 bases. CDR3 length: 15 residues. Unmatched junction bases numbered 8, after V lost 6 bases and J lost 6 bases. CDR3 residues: CASRARGSRNSPLHF. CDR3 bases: TGTGCCAGCAGGGCCAGGGGGTCTCGTAATTCACCCCTCCACTTT.

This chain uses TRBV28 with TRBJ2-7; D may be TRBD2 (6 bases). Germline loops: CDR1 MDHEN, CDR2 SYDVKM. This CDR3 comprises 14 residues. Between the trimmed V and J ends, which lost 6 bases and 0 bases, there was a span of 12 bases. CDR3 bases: TGTGCCAGCAGGCGGCCGGGAGTCTCCTACGAGCAGTACTTC. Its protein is CASRRPGVSYEQYF.

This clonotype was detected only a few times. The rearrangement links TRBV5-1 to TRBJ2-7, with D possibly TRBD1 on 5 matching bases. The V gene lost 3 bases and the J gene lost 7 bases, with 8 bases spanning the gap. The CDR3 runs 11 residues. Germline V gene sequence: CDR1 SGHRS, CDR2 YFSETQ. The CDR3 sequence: CASSWPGEQYF. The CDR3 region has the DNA TGCGCCAGCAGCTGGCCAGGGGAGCAGTACTTC.

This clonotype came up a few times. The CDR3 region is CSARRFSTDEQFF. CDR3 nucleotide sequence: TGCAGTGCTAGAAGGTTCAGCACCGATGAGCAGTTCTTC. This sequence joins TRBV20-1 and TRBJ2-1; D gene uncertain. V was cut by 2 bases and J by 8 bases, with 13 bases left in between. Germline V gene lookup returns CDR1 DFQATT and CDR2 SNEGSKA (reference sequence). The CDR3 contains 13 residues.

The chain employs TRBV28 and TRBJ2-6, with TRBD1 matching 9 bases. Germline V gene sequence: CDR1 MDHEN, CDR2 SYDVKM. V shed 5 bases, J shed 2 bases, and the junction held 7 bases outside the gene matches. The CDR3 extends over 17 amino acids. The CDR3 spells CASSHGTGRTGANVLTF. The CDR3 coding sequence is TGTGCCAGCAGTCACGGGACAGGGAGAACTGGGGCCAACGTCCTGACTTTC. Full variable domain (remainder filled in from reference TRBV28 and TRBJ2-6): DVKVTQSSRYLVKRTGEKVFLECVQDMDHENMFWYRQDPGLGLRLIYFSYDVKMKEKGDIPEGYSVSREKKERFSLILESASTNQTSMYLCASSHGTGRTGANVLTFGAGSRLTVL.

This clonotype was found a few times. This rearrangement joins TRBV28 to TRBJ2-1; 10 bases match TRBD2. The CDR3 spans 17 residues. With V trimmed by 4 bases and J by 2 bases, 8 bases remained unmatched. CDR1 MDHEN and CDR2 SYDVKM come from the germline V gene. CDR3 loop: CASSSIEREGPYNEQFF. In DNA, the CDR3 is TGTGCCAGCAGTTCAATAGAGCGGGAGGGCCCCTACAATGAGCAGTTCTTC. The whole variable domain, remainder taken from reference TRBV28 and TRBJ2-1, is DVKVTQSSRYLVKRTGEKVFLECVQDMDHENMFWYRQDPGLGLRLIYFSYDVKMKEKGDIPEGYSVSREKKERFSLILESASTNQTSMYLCASSSIEREGPYNEQFFGPGTRLTVL.

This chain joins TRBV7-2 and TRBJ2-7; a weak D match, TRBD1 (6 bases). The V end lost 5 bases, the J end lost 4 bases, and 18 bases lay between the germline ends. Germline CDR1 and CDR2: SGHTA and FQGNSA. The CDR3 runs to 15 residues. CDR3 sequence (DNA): TGTGCCAGCAGCCCGACAGGATCTTTTGGGTACGAGCAGTACTTC. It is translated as CASSPTGSFGYEQYF.

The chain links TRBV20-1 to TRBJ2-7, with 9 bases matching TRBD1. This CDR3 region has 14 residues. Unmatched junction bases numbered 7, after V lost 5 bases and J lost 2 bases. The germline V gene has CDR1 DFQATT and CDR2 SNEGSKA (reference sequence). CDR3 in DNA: TGCAGTGCTGTCCGGGACAGGGCTCCCTACGAGCAGTACTTC. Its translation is CSAVRDRAPYEQYF.

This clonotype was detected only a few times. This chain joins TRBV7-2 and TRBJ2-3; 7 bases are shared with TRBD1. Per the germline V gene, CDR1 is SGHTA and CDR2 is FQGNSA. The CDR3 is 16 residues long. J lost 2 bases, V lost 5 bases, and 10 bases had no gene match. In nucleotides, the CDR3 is TGTGCCAGCAGCATGACAGGGAAAGCCGTCACAGATACGCAGTATTTT. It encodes CASSMTGKAVTDTQYF.

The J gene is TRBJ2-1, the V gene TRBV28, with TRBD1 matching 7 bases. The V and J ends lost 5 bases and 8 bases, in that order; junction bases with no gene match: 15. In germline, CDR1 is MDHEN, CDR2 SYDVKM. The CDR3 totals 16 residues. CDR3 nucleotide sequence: TGTGCCAGCAGTAAAGGGGGCGGAATTTTATCACATGAGCAGTTCTTC. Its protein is CASSKGGGILSHEQFF. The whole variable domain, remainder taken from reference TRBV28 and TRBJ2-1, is DVKVTQSSRYLVKRTGEKVFLECVQDMDHENMFWYRQDPGLGLRLIYFSYDVKMKEKGDIPEGYSVSREKKERFSLILESASTNQTSMYLCASSKGGGILSHEQFFGPGTRLTVL.

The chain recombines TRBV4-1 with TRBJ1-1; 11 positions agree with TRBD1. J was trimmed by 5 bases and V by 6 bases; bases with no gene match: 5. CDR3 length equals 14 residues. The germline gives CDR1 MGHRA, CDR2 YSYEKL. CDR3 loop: CASRLGQGATEAFF. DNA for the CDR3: TGCGCCAGCAGACTAGGACAGGGGGCGACTGAAGCTTTCTTT.

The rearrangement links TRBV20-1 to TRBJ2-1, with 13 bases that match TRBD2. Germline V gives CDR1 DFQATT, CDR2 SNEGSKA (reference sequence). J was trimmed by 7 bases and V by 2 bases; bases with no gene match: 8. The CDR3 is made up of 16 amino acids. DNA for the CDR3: TGCAGTGCTAGACCGACTAGCGGGAGGAATGGGAATGAGCAGTTCTTC. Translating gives CSARPTSGRNGNEQFF.

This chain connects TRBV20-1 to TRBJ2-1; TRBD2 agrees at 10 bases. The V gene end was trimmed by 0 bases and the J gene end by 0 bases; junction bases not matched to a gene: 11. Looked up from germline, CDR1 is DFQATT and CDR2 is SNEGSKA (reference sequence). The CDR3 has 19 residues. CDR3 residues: CSARDRGLALGSSYNEQFF. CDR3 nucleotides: TGCAGTGCTAGAGATCGGGGACTAGCGTTGGGGAGCTCCTACAATGAGCAGTTCTTC.

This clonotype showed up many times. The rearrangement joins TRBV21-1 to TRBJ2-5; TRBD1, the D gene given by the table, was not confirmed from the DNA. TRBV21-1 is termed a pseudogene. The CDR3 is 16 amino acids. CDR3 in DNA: TGTGCCAGCAGCCCACGTACGACAGGGGGCCAAGAGACCCAGTACTTC. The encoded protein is CASSPRTTGGQETQYF.

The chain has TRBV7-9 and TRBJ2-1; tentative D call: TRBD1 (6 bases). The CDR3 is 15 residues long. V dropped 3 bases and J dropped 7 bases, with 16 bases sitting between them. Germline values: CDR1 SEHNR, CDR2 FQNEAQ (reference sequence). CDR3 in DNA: TGTGCCAGCAGCTTGAACAGGGACCAAAGGAATGAGCAGTTCTTC. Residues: CASSLNRDQRNEQFF. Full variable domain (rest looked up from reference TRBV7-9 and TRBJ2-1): DTGVSQNPRHKITKRGQNVTFRCDPISEHNRLYWYRQTLGQGPEFLTYFQNEAQLEKSRLLSDRFSAERPKGSFSTLEIQRTEQGDSAMYLCASSLNRDQRNEQFFGPGTRLTVL.

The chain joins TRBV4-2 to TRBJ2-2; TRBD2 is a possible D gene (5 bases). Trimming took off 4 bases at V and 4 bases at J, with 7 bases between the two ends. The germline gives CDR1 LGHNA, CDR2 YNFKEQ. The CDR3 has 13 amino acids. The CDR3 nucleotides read TGTGCCAGCAGCCCTGAGGGCACCGGGGAGCTGTTTTTT. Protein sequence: CASSPEGTGELFF.

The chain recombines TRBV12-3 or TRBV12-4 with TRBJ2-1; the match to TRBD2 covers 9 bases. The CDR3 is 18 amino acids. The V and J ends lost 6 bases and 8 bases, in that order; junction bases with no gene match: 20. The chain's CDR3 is CASRVTGARVAGAYEQFF. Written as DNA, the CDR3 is TGTGCCAGCAGGGTGACTGGGGCGAGGGTAGCGGGAGCTTATGAGCAGTTCTTC.

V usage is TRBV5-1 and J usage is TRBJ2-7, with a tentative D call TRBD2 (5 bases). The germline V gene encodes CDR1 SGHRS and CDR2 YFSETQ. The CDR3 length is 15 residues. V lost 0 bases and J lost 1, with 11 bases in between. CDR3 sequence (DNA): TGCGCCAGCAGCTTGGGGGTAGGGAGTTCCTACGAGCAGTACTTC. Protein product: CASSLGVGSSYEQYF. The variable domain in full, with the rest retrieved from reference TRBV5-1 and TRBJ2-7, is KAGVTQTPRYLIKTRGQQVTLSCSPISGHRSVSWYQQTPGQGLQFLFEYFSETQRNKGNFPGRFSGRQFSNSRSEMNVSTLELGDSALYLCASSLGVGSSYEQYFGPGTRLTVT.

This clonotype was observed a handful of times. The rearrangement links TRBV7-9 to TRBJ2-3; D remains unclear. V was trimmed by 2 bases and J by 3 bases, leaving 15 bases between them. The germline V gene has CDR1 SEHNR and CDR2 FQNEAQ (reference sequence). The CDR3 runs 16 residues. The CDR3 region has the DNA TGTGCCAGCAGCTTACTTCAGGCATCCCGAACAGATACGCAGTATTTT. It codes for CASSLLQASRTDTQYF.